This T cell receptor beta chain was identified during a study of blood T cell repertoires in COVID-19. At the level of the study: The samples span acute and convalescent COVID-19 from the United States, Italy and Spain. T cells, B-cell-depleted T cells, or PBMCs supplied cDNA or gDNA.

In the authors' workflow: Estimation of nucleated cell counts was performed using reference gene primer amplification. This table comes from immunoSEQ multiplex PCR, and its TCRdb copy is limited to in-frame clones, with some not included. The DNA gave D and trimming, while V, J and clone size come from that table. The sample holds roughly 110,000 clones, approximately 81% seen once. The TCR was taken from a human donor in a cohort sampled during active COVID-19. Sequencing was carried out using peripheral blood.

The CDR3 spells CASSTQGMNTEAFF. The CDR3 coding sequence is TGTGCCAGCAGTACACAGGGGATGAACACTGAAGCTTTCTTT. The chain uses TRBV2 and TRBJ1-1; 7 positions agree with TRBD1. The germline CDR1 and CDR2 sequences are SNHLY and FYNNEI. V lost 5 bases to trimming and J lost 0 bases; unmatched junction nucleotides: 3. The CDR3 has 14 residues.